The 29 T cell receptor beta chains below come from one sample, sequenced in a study of blood T cells in healthy people across ages. With a J-beta primer mix and a sample-barcoded 5' primer, a second PCR ran about 6 to 11 cycles. TCRdb reanalysed the 5' RACE reads using MiXCR and keeps one entry per CDR3 protein. The profile shows some 800,000 distinct CDR3 sequences, around 43% of them singletons. The sample taken for sequencing was blood. Receptors were obtained from a man aged 55 to 70 in good health.

The chain has TRBV10-3 and TRBJ2-7; the D call may be TRBD1 or TRBD2 (5 bases each). Trimming took 4 bases from V and 2 from J, leaving 9 bases between them. The CDR3 sequence is 13 residues long. The germline V gene has CDR1 ENHRY and CDR2 SYGVKD. The CDR3 DNA reads TGTGCCATCAGTGGGGACCCTGCCTACGAGCAGTACTTC. Translating it yields CAISGDPAYEQYF.

The J gene is TRBJ1-1, the V gene TRBV20-1; a possible D gene is TRBD1 (5 bases). The CDR3 extends over 14 amino acids. Trimming removed 0 bases from V and 1 base from J, with 9 bases in between. CDR1 and CDR2 from the germline V gene are DFQATT and SNEGSKA (reference sequence). In nucleotides, the CDR3 is TGCAGTGCTAGAGATTGGGGGGGGAACACTGAAGCTTTCTTT. Translation: CSARDWGGNTEAFF.

This clonotype turned up a few times. This chain links TRBV12-3 or TRBV12-4 with TRBJ2-7; no clear D. The V end lost 5 bases, the J end lost 3 bases, and 8 bases lay between the germline ends. The CDR3 runs 12 residues. The CDR3 bases are TGTGCCAGCAGTGCGAACAGCTACGAGCAGTACTTC. Its translation is CASSANSYEQYF.

This clonotype was seen only a few times. This chain connects TRBV5-1 to TRBJ2-3; D ambiguous. V lost 8 bases and J 1 base, leaving 11 bases between the germline ends. There are 13 residues in the CDR3. Germline loops: CDR1 SGHRS, CDR2 YFSETQ. The CDR3 sequence: CASFKGGTDTQYF. In DNA form, the CDR3 reads TGCGCCAGTTTTAAAGGCGGCACAGATACGCAGTATTTT. The whole variable domain, filled in from reference TRBV5-1 and TRBJ2-3, reads KAGVTQTPRYLIKTRGQQVTLSCSPISGHRSVSWYQQTPGQGLQFLFEYFSETQRNKGNFPGRFSGRQFSNSRSEMNVSTLELGDSALYLCASFKGGTDTQYFGPGTRLTVL.

This sequence joins TRBV4-1 and TRBJ2-7; D could derive from TRBD1 or TRBD2 (6 bases each). Germline lookup yields CDR1 MGHRA and CDR2 YSYEKL. The V and J ends lost 1 base and 0 bases respectively, with 10 bases between them. This CDR3 contains 15 residues. DNA for the CDR3: TGCGCCAGCAGCCAAGTCGGGGGCCGCTCCTACGAGCAGTACTTC. Translated: CASSQVGGRSYEQYF.

The chain is built from TRBV12-3 or TRBV12-4 and TRBJ1-4; D unclear. Trimming took off 2 bases at V and 6 bases at J, with 16 bases between the two ends. The CDR3 is 16 residues long. This chain's CDR3 is CASSLQDTAGDEKLFF. The CDR3 region has the DNA TGTGCCAGCAGTTTACAAGATACCGCCGGGGATGAAAAACTGTTTTTT.

This clonotype appeared once. The chain is built from TRBV5-1 and TRBJ2-6; TRBD2 is a possible D gene (5 bases). The V gene's germline CDR1 is SGHRS and CDR2 YFSETQ. Trimming cost V 4 bases and J 3 bases, with 17 bases left between them. The CDR3 covers 17 residues. The CDR3 bases are TGCGCCAGCAGCCCCGGTGTCAGGAGGAGTGGGGCCAACGTCCTGACTTTC. Protein: CASSPGVRRSGANVLTF.

The chain combines TRBV7-2 with TRBJ2-2; 9 nucleotides match TRBD2. The CDR3 runs to 16 residues. Germline V CDR1 and CDR2: SGHTA, FQGNSA. After removal of 6 bases from V and 6 bases from J, the junction contained 11 bases not matched to a gene. CDR3 bases: TGTGCCAGCAGACCAAGCGGGGGGCGGGTCCCCGGGGAGCTGTTTTTT. Translation: CASRPSGGRVPGELFF.

The chain couples TRBV7-2 to TRBJ1-2; no clear D. The CDR3 length is 15 residues. Germline V gives CDR1 SGHTA, CDR2 FQGNSA. V was clipped by 5 bases and J by 5 bases, with 18 bases between them. CDR3 region: CASSRTNSQPYGYTF. CDR3 sequence (DNA): TGTGCCAGCAGCCGCACGAACTCCCAACCATATGGCTACACCTTC.

J is TRBJ1-2 and V is TRBV6-1; D not resolved. Germline values: CDR1 MNHNS, CDR2 SASEGT. This CDR3 comprises 13 residues. V was cut by 4 bases and J by 8 bases, with 14 bases left in between. The CDR3 loop reads CASSVEVSWGYTF. CDR3 coding DNA: TGTGCCAGCAGTGTAGAAGTTTCATGGGGCTACACCTTC.

This sequence joins TRBV6-2 or TRBV6-3 and TRBJ2-7; D is uncertain. The CDR3 contains 15 residues. Germline values: CDR1 MNHEY, CDR2 SVGEGT. V lost 2 bases to trimming and J lost 2 bases, with 13 bases between them. The CDR3 DNA sequence: TGTGCCAGCAGTTACGGGTTTACAACTACCTACGAGCAGTACTTC. Translated, it gives CASSYGFTTTYEQYF.

Worth noting for this clonotype: A much larger clone differs from this one at a single base, so this may be a read error. The V gene is TRBV9, the J gene TRBJ2-4; D is perhaps TRBD2 (6 bases). Trimming left V 3 bases short and J 13 bases short, with 14 bases between. The germline gives CDR1 SGDLS, CDR2 YYNGEE. This CDR3 is built from 12 residues. In DNA form, the CDR3 reads TGTGCCAGCAGCGAGGGGAGGAATGAGCAGTACTTC. Residues: CASSEGRNEQYF.

This clonotype has ten or more counts. The rearrangement uses TRBV24-1 and TRBJ2-5, with D possibly matching TRBD1 (6 bases). The CDR3 is made up of 16 amino acids. Per germline, CDR1 KGHDR and CDR2 SFDVKD. The V gene lost 3 bases and the J gene lost 4 bases, with 17 bases spanning the gap. The CDR3 protein is CATSDTLTGFGETQYF. In nucleotides, the CDR3 is TGTGCCACCAGTGATACCCTCACAGGGTTCGGAGAGACCCAGTACTTC.

The chain carries TRBV5-1 and TRBJ2-5; 7 nucleotides line up with TRBD1. The V and J ends lost 0 bases and 4 bases, in that order; junction bases with no gene match: 6. In germline, CDR1 is SGHRS, CDR2 YFSETQ. The CDR3 contains 15 residues. CDR3 sequence reads: CASSLGVTGRETQYF. In DNA, the CDR3 is TGCGCCAGCAGCTTGGGGGTGACAGGGCGAGAGACCCAGTACTTC. Based on the CDR3 plus reference TRBV5-1 and TRBJ2-5, the full variable domain is KAGVTQTPRYLIKTRGQQVTLSCSPISGHRSVSWYQQTPGQGLQFLFEYFSETQRNKGNFPGRFSGRQFSNSRSEMNVSTLELGDSALYLCASSLGVTGRETQYFGPGTRLLVL.

The chain carries TRBV6-2 or TRBV6-3 and TRBJ2-7, with 13 bases matching TRBD2. The CDR3 runs 17 residues. V trimming: 5 bases; J trimming: 6 bases; junction bases outside the gene matches: 13. Per germline, CDR1 MNHEY and CDR2 SVGEGT. The CDR3 region is CASSRGTSGAWDLEQYF. CDR3 nucleotides: TGTGCCAGCAGTCGAGGGACTAGCGGGGCATGGGATCTCGAGCAGTACTTC.

The chain carries TRBV3-1 and TRBJ2-4; TRBD2 matches 8 bases. There are 16 residues in the CDR3. Per the germline V gene, CDR1 is LGHDT and CDR2 is YNNKEL (reference sequence). J lost 7 bases, V lost 5 bases, and 13 bases had no gene match. CDR3 DNA: TGTGCCAGCAGCTCCGGGGGGGCAAGCATTCTCAACATTCAGTACTTC. This gives the protein CASSSGGASILNIQYF.

This chain links TRBV7-9 with TRBJ1-5; a weak D match, TRBD1 (6 bases). This CDR3 region has 16 residues. The V gene lost 1 base and the J gene lost 2 bases, with 12 bases spanning the gap. From germline, CDR1 is SEHNR and CDR2 FQNEAQ (reference sequence). The CDR3 coding sequence is TGTGCCAGCAGCTTAGGGGGGCGCGATGGCAATCAGCCCCAGCATTTT. Its protein is CASSLGGRDGNQPQHF.

The chain is built from TRBV9 and TRBJ2-1; 14 bases align to TRBD2. The CDR3 totals 18 residues. Germline loops: CDR1 SGDLS, CDR2 YYNGEE. With V trimmed by 3 bases and J by 9 bases, 14 bases remained unmatched. The CDR3 region is CASSAGLAGGAGGTEQFF. In DNA form, the CDR3 reads TGTGCCAGCAGCGCCGGACTAGCGGGGGGCGCGGGGGGTACTGAGCAGTTCTTC.

This clonotype was observed a few times. The V gene is TRBV3-1, the J gene TRBJ1-4, with D maybe TRBD1 (5 bases). The CDR3 runs to 15 residues. V shed 2 bases and J shed 5 bases, with 12 bases lying between them. The germline CDR1 and CDR2 sequences are LGHDT and YNNKEL (reference sequence). The CDR3 here is CASSQRGRENEKLFF. CDR3 bases: TGTGCCAGCAGCCAACGGGGCCGGGAGAATGAAAAACTGTTTTTT.

The chain combines TRBV20-1 with TRBJ2-5; D ambiguous. Germline assignment: CDR1 DFQATT and CDR2 SNEGSKA (reference sequence). V was shortened by 8 bases and J by 11 bases, with 27 bases between the two germline ends. The CDR3 contains 14 residues. The CDR3: CSPKQGGHYNEQYF. Here the CDR3 DNA reads TGCAGTCCCAAACAAGGCGGTCACTACAATGAGCAGTACTTC.

The V call is TRBV9, the J call TRBJ2-5, with unresolved D. This CDR3 spans 14 amino acids. Trimming shortened V by 0 bases and J by 11 bases, and 17 bases separated the two germline ends. The germline CDR1 and CDR2 sequences are SGDLS and YYNGEE. The CDR3 DNA sequence: TGTGCCAGCAGCGTAGATACAGCCCACAATGAGCAGTACTTC. The encoded protein is CASSVDTAHNEQYF.

As concerns this clonotype: A much larger clone lies one base from this, so it may be a read error. The CDR3: CASSLWGTLVGGPRDNEQFF. In DNA form, the CDR3 reads TGCGCCAGCAGCTTGTGGGGGACCCTAGTGGGGGGGCCTAGGGATAATGAGCAGTTCTTC. The rearrangement joins TRBV5-1 to TRBJ2-1; possibly TRBD2 for D (7 bases). Germline CDR1 reads SGHRS; CDR2 reads YFSETQ. V shed 1 base and J shed 7 bases, with 30 bases lying between them. There are 20 residues in the CDR3.

The chain joins TRBV6-5 to TRBJ2-3; D may be TRBD2 (6 bases). Trimming removed 8 bases at V and 9 bases at J, with 12 bases between. Germline-derived CDR1 and CDR2 are MNHEY and SVGAGI. The length of the CDR3 is 11 residues. The CDR3 region has the DNA TGTGCCAGCGCCCGGGACTTAACGCAGTATTTT. It codes for CASARDLTQYF.

A note on this clonotype: A much larger clone differs by one base, so this may be a read error. The V gene is TRBV13, the J gene TRBJ2-7, with 10 bases lining up with TRBD1. The CDR3 sequence is 14 residues long. Trimming removed 4 bases from V and 5 bases from J; junction bases left unmatched: 5. CDR1 is PRHDT and CDR2 is FYEKMQ in the germline V gene (reference sequence). The CDR3 loop is CASSSRDRGNEQYF. The CDR3 DNA reads as TGTGCCAGCAGCTCCCGGGACAGGGGTAACGAGCAGTACTTC.

This clonotype was found a few times. The J gene is TRBJ2-7, the V gene TRBV29-1; 9 nucleotides line up with TRBD1. This CDR3 has 14 amino acids. Trimming took 5 bases from V and 4 from J; bases not matched to a gene: 9. The germline V gene has CDR1 SQVTM and CDR2 ANQGSEA. As DNA, the CDR3 is TGCAGCGTTCTCCTTGGGACAGGGAAATACGAGCAGTACTTC. It translates to CSVLLGTGKYEQYF.

The chain is built from TRBV30 and TRBJ1-2; TRBD1 aligns across 7 bases. CDR3 length equals 13 residues. Germline V CDR1 and CDR2: GTSNPN, SVGIG (reference sequence). The V gene end was trimmed by 3 bases and the J gene end by 4 bases; junction bases not matched to a gene: 5. The CDR3 region is CAWRKGGLYGYTF. DNA for the CDR3: TGTGCCTGGAGGAAAGGGGGCCTCTATGGCTACACCTTC.

This clonotype showed up just once. The V gene is TRBV13, the J gene TRBJ2-1, with TRBD2 matching 13 bases. The CDR3 is 16 residues long. Per the germline V gene, CDR1 is PRHDT and CDR2 is FYEKMQ (reference sequence). V dropped 5 bases and J dropped 5; count of bases not matched to a gene: 6. Here the CDR3 reads CASSPGTSGAHNEQFF. CDR3 in DNA: TGTGCCAGCAGCCCGGGGACTAGCGGGGCACACAATGAGCAGTTCTTC.

This clonotype has just a few counts. V and J are TRBV7-6 and TRBJ2-5; 10 positions agree with TRBD2. CDR3 length: 18 amino acids. V trimming: 5 bases; J trimming: 11 bases; junction bases outside the gene matches: 23. The germline V gene has CDR1 SGHVS and CDR2 FNYEAQ. This CDR3 reads CASSPLGGISGGAGEQYF. CDR3 sequence (DNA): TGTGCCAGCAGCCCATTAGGGGGGATAAGCGGGGGGGCCGGTGAGCAGTACTTC.

The CDR3 is CASSLGPGGRNQPQHF. CDR3 bases: TGTGCCAGCAGCTTAGGGCCGGGAGGGCGGAATCAGCCCCAGCATTTT. The V call is TRBV7-6, the J call TRBJ1-5; no clear D gene. Trimming removed 1 base at V and 4 bases at J, with 14 bases between. This CDR3 is 16 amino acids long. CDR1 and CDR2 from the germline V gene are SGHVS and FNYEAQ. The full variable domain, its missing parts supplied by reference TRBV7-6 and TRBJ1-5, is GAGVSQSPRYKVTKRGQDVALRCDPISGHVSLYWYRQALGQGPEFLTYFNYEAQQDKSGLPNDRFSAERPEGSISTLTIQRTEQRDSAMYRCASSLGPGGRNQPQHFGDGTRLSIL.